Listed below are T cell receptor beta chains from one sample, sequenced in a study of blood T cell repertoires in COVID-19. The protocol was immunoSEQ multiplex PCR, while the TCRdb copy is restricted to in-frame clones and leaves out a portion. The repertoire holds tens of thousands of clones, with 60% to 85% as singletons. Sample: peripheral blood. The receptors were gathered from a human donor in a cohort sampled during active COVID-19. Both conserved end residues are part of each CDR3. D genes are given only for firm matches. Only some rows state a clone size, as once, few, many or a class for expanded clones.

TRBJ1-4	14	.	TRBV5-1	.	TGCGCCAGCAGAGGGGGGGGCGGTAATGAAAAACTGTTTTTT	CASRGGGGNEKLFF
TRBJ1-4	14	.	TRBV2	.	TGTGCCAGCATCGGCGGGGAACTTAATGAAAAACTGTTTTTT	CASIGGELNEKLFF
TRBJ2-3	15	.	TRBV10-3	.	TGTGCCATCAGTGAATATGGCGGTAGCACAGATACGCAGTATTTT	CAISEYGGSTDTQYF
TRBJ2-1	13	.	TRBV6-1	.	TGTGCCAGCAGTGAAGTGCAGCAGGATGAGCAGTTCTTC	CASSEVQQDEQFF
TRBJ2-1	15	.	TRBV7-3	TRBD2	TGTGCCAGCAGCCTAGGGACTAGTGCGGGCAATGAGCAGTTCTTC	CASSLGTSAGNEQFF
TRBJ2-1	16	.	TRBV7-3	.	TGTGCCAGCAGCTTAATGGGACTCCACTCCTACAATGAGCAGTTCTTC	CASSLMGLHSYNEQFF
TRBJ2-3	15	.	TRBV15	.	TGTGCCACCAGCAGAGATGGGTACTACACAGATACGCAGTATTTT	CATSRDGYYTDTQYF
TRBJ1-2	12	.	TRBV12-3/TRBV12-4	.	TGTGCCAGCAGTTTAACCCCAGGTGGCTACACCTTC	CASSLTPGGYTF
TRBJ1-1	14	.	TRBV19	.	TGTGCCAGTAGTATTATGGCAGGGTATACTGAAGCTTTCTTT	CASSIMAGYTEAFF
TRBJ2-3	16	.	TRBV5-4	TRBD2	TGTGCCAGCAGACCCCCTAGCGGGAGAGGATCAGATACGCAGTATTTT	CASRPPSGRGSDTQYF
TRBJ1-2	13	.	TRBV15	.	TGTGCCACCAGCCCGCGGGGGGGGGATGGCTACACCTTC	CATSPRGGDGYTF
TRBJ2-7	12	.	TRBV6-6	.	TGTGCCAGCAGTCCAACTTCCTACGAGCAGTACTTC	CASSPTSYEQYF
TRBJ1-5	15	.	TRBV11-2	.	TGTGCCAGCAGCCCAAGGGGGGGTAAGGGTCAGCCCCAGCATTTT	CASSPRGGKGQPQHF
TRBJ2-7	15	.	TRBV27	.	TGTGCCAGCAGTTCGTCTGTTGGGCTACCCTACGAGCAGTACTTC	CASSSSVGLPYEQYF
TRBJ2-1	15	.	TRBV7-8	TRBD1	TGTGCCAGCAGCTTAGTAGGGGGCACACAAAGTGAGCAGTTCTTC	CASSLVGGTQSEQFF
TRBJ1-1	14	.	TRBV27	.	TGTGCCAGCAGCCGCCTAACTAGGTCCACTGAAGCTTTCTTT	CASSRLTRSTEAFF
TRBJ2-7	15	few	TRBV5-1	TRBD2	TGCGCCAGCAGCTCATGGACTAGCGGGAGTCACGAGCAGTACTTC	CASSSWTSGSHEQYF
TRBJ1-4	14	.	TRBV27	.	TGTGCCAGCAGCTCAGGGAGCGGGGATGAAAAACTGTTTTTT	CASSSGSGDEKLFF
TRBJ1-2	13	.	TRBV6-5	.	TGTGCCAGCAGTTCCGGGACTCTTTATGGCTACACCTTC	CASSSGTLYGYTF
TRBJ1-6	15	few	TRBV28	.	TGTGCCAGCACCCTGGGGGGTCTGAATAATTCACCCCTCCACTTT	CASTLGGLNNSPLHF
TRBJ2-7	15	.	TRBV5-1	TRBD1	TGCGCCAGCAGCTTGGAATCCGGGACAGACTACGAGCAGTACTTC	CASSLESGTDYEQYF
TRBJ1-5	15	.	TRBV7-8	.	TGTGCCAGCAGCTTATCTTTTAGTAACAATCAGCCCCAGCATTTT	CASSLSFSNNQPQHF
TRBJ1-5	15	few	TRBV6-6	.	TGTGCCAGCAAGAGTGGGCAGGTATACAATCAGCCCCAGCATTTT	CASKSGQVYNQPQHF
TRBJ2-2	15	.	TRBV29-1	TRBD1	TGCAGCGTTGACCGGACAGGGGCGAACACCGGGGAGCTGTTTTTT	CSVDRTGANTGELFF
TRBJ2-2	14	.	TRBV9	.	TGTGCCAGCAGCGCCGGGACAAACACCGGGGAGCTGTTTTTT	CASSAGTNTGELFF
TRBJ2-5	14	.	TRBV6-5	.	TGTGCCAGCACTCCATACCGCCGCGGGGAGACCCAGTACTTC	CASTPYRRGETQYF
TRBJ1-3	14	.	TRBV6-5	.	TGTGCCAGCAGCAATCCCCGGGACACCAACACCATATATTTT	CASSNPRDTNTIYF
TRBJ2-3	14	.	TRBV9	.	TGTGCCAGCAGCGTAGGGCCACGCACAGATACGCAGTATTTT	CASSVGPRTDTQYF
TRBJ2-1	15	.	TRBV10-3	.	TGTGCCATCAGTGAAGAAGCCCTCCGGGGCAATGAGCAGTTCTTC	CAISEEALRGNEQFF
TRBJ1-3	18	.	TRBV2	.	TGTGCCAGCAGTCAAATGGGGAGACAGGCTAGGGCTGGAAACACCATATATTTT	CASSQMGRQARAGNTIYF
TRBJ2-1	16	.	TRBV7-3	TRBD2	TGTGCCAGCAGCCAGCTAGCGGGAATCTCCTACAATGAGCAGTTCTTC	CASSQLAGISYNEQFF
TRBJ2-1	14	.	TRBV24-1	.	TGTGCCACCAGTACCTCTCGGGACTTCAATGAGCAGTTCTTC	CATSTSRDFNEQFF
TRBJ2-2	14	once	TRBV19	TRBD1	TGTGCCAGTAAGGGGACAGATTTCGCCGGGGAGCTGTTTTTT	CASKGTDFAGELFF
TRBJ2-3	13	.	TRBV7-3	TRBD1	TGTGCCAGCAGCTTACGTGACAGGGGTACGCAGTATTTT	CASSLRDRGTQYF
TRBJ2-2	15	.	TRBV2	.	TGTGCCAGCAGTGAAGTGGCGGGAAGGACCGGGGAGCTGTTTTTT	CASSEVAGRTGELFF
TRBJ1-1	12	.	TRBV19	.	TGTGCCAGTAGCCGGAAAGGGGCTGAAGCTTTCTTT	CASSRKGAEAFF
TRBJ1-1	14	.	TRBV5-4	TRBD1	TGTGCCAGCAGGCGGACAGGGGCGAACACTGAAGCTTTCTTT	CASRRTGANTEAFF
TRBJ2-3	12	.	TRBV19	.	TGTGCCAGTAGAGGCCCAGCGGATACGCAGTATTTT	CASRGPADTQYF
TRBJ2-7	13	once	TRBV7-2	.	TGTGCCAGCAGCTCTCTATCCTCCTACGAGCAGTACTTC	CASSSLSSYEQYF
TRBJ1-5	14	once	TRBV6-6	TRBD1	TGTGCCAGCAACGGACAGGGGGCCGGTCAGCCCCAGCATTTT	CASNGQGAGQPQHF
TRBJ2-3	14	few	TRBV5-4	.	TGTGCCAGCAGCTTGGAGTCTAGTGGAGATACGCAGTATTTT	CASSLESSGDTQYF
TRBJ1-2	13	.	TRBV7-8	.	TGTGCCAGCAGCCAGGGAGGTAACTATGGCTACACCTTC	CASSQGGNYGYTF
TRBJ2-3	16	.	TRBV13	.	TGTGCCAGCAGCTTACTACTAGCAAGGGAAACAGATACGCAGTATTTT	CASSLLLARETDTQYF
TRBJ1-4	11	.	TRBV20-1	TRBD1	TGCAGTGCTCCCTCACAGGGGGCAGCGGGTTTC	CSAPSQGAAGF
TRBJ1-4	13	.	TRBV7-2	.	TGTGCCAGCAGCAGGGGAGGGGATGAAAAACTGTTTTTT	CASSRGGDEKLFF
TRBJ1-1	15	once	TRBV30	TRBD1	TGTGCCTGGAGTCCACGGACAGGGGTAGGAACTGAAGCTTTCTTT	CAWSPRTGVGTEAFF
TRBJ1-6	13	.	TRBV18	.	TGTGCCAGCTCACCACTGAAGGGGTCACCCCTCCACTTT	CASSPLKGSPLHF
TRBJ2-7	14	few	TRBV27	TRBD1	TGTGCCAGCAGGCCGGGACAGACCCCCTACGAGCAGTACTTC	CASRPGQTPYEQYF
TRBJ1-2	14	.	TRBV20-1	.	TGCAGTGCTAGTTTGGCGGCCCCTAACTATGGCTACACCTTC	CSASLAAPNYGYTF
TRBJ2-7	18	.	TRBV3-1/TRBV3-2	TRBD2	TGTGCCAGCAGCCGGAGGGTGGGGGTCGGTAGCGGGATATACGAGCAGTACTTC	CASSRRVGVGSGIYEQYF
TRBJ2-1	13	.	TRBV6-4	.	TGTGCCAGCAGTGTTGACTTCGACGATGAGCAGTTCTTC	CASSVDFDDEQFF
TRBJ2-4	11	.	TRBV10-3	TRBD2	TGTGCCACGGAGCGGGACGGCATTCAGTACTTC	CATERDGIQYF
TRBJ2-7	18	once	TRBV11-2	TRBD2	TGTGCCAGCAGCTTAGTTCAAGGTCGGCTAGCGGAAATTCGAGAGCAGTACTTC	CASSLVQGRLAEIREQYF
TRBJ1-5	15	once	TRBV9	.	TGTGCCAGCAGCGGAGGACAGACTAGCAATCAGCCCCAGCATTTT	CASSGGQTSNQPQHF
TRBJ2-1	14	.	TRBV5-1	TRBD2	TGCGCCAGCAGCTTGGCTAGCGGGAGGGGCGAGCAGTTCTTC	CASSLASGRGEQFF